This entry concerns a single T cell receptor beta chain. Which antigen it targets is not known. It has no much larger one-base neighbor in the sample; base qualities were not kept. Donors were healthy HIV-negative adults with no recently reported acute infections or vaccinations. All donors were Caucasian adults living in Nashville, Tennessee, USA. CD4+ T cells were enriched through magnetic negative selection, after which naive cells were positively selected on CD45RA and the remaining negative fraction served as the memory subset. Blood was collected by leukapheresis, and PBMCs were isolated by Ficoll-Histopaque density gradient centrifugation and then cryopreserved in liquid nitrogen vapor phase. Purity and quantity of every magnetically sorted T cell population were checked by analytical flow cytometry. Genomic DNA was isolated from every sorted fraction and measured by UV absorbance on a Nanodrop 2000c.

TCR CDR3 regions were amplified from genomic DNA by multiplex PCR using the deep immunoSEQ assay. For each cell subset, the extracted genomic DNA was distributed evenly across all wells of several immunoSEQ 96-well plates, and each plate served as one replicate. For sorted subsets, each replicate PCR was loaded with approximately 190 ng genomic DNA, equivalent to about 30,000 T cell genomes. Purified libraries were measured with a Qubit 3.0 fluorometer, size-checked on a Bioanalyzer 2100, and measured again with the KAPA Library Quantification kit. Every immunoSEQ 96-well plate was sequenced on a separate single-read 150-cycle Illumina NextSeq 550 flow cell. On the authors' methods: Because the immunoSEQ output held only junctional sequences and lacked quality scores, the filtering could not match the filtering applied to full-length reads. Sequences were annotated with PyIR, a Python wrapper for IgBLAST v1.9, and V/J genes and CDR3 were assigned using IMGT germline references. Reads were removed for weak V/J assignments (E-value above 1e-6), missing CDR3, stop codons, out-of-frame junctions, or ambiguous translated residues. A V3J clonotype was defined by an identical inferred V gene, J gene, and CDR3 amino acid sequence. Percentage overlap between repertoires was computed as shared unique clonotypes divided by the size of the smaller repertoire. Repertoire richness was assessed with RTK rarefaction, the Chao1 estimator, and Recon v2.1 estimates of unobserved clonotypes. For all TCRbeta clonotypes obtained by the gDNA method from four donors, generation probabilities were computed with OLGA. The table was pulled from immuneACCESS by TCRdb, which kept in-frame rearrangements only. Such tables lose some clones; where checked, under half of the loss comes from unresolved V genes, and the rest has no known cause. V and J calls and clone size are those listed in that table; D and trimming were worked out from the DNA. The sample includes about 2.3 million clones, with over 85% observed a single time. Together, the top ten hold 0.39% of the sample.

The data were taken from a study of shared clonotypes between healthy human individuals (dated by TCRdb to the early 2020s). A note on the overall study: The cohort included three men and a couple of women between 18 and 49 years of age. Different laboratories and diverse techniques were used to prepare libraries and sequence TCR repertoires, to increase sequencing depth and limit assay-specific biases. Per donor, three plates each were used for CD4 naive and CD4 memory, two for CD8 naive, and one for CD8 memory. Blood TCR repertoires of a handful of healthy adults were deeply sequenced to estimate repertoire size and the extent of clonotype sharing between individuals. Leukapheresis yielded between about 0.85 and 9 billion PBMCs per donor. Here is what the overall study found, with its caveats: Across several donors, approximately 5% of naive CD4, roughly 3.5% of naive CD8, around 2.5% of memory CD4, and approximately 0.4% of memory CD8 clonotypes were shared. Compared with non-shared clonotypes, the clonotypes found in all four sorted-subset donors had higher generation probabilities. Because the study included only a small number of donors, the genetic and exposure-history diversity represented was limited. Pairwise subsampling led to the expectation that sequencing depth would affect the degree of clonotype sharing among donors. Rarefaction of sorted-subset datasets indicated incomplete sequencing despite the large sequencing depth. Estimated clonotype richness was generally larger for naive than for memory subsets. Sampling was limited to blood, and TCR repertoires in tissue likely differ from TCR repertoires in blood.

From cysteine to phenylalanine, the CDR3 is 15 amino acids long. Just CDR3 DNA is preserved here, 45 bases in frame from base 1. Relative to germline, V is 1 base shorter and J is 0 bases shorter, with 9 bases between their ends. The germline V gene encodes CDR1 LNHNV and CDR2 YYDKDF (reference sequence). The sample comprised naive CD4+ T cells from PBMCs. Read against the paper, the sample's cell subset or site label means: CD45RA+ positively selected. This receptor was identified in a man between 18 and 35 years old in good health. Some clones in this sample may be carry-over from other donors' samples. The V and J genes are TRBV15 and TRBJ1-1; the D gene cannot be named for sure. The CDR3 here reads CATSRVVQMNTEAFF. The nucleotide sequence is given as TGTGCCACCAGCAGAGTAGTACAGATGAACACTGAAGCTTTCTTT. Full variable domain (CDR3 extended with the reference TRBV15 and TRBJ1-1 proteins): DAMVIQNPRYQVTQFGKPVTLSCSQTLNHNVMYWYQQKSSQAPKLLFHYYDKDFNNEADTPDNFQSRRPNTSFCFLDIRSPGLGDTAMYLCATSRVVQMNTEAFFGQGTRLTVV.